Shown below are 32 T cell receptor beta chains from a single sample sequenced in a study of control samples from healthy donors and cancer patients. The repertoire was sequenced with immunoSEQ multiplex PCR; TCRdb's copy has only in-frame clones and lacks some. Here the sample spans 150,000 to 200,000 clones, 90% to 95% being singletons. Input material: blood. The receptors were sampled from a woman aged 18-30 years in good health.

The J gene is TRBJ2-1, the V gene TRBV3-1 (or the pseudogene TRBV3-2), with 9 bases fitting TRBD1. The CDR3 sequence is 14 residues long. CDR1 is LGHDT and CDR2 is YNNKEL in the germline V gene (reference sequence). The J segment lost 6 bases and the V segment lost 6 bases, leaving 6 bases of the junction unmatched. The CDR3 is CASSSGQGGNEQFF. DNA of the CDR3: TGTGCCAGCAGTTCGGGACAGGGAGGCAATGAGCAGTTCTTC.

The CDR3 is CASIRTVYNEQFF. CDR3 sequence (DNA): TGTGCCAGCATTCGGACAGTTTACAATGAGCAGTTCTTC. V usage is TRBV2 and J usage is TRBJ2-1; a possible D gene is TRBD1 (6 bases). The germline V gene encodes CDR1 SNHLY and CDR2 FYNNEI. V lost 7 bases to trimming and J lost 4 bases, with 11 bases between them. The CDR3 covers 13 residues.

This chain uses TRBV21-1 with TRBJ2-7; TRBD2 is the table's D call and was not checked against the DNA. TRBV21-1 is classified as a pseudogene. The CDR3 is 12 amino acids. The CDR3, as DNA: TGTGCCCGGAAACGGGGGTCCTACGAGCAGTACTTC. Amino acids: CARKRGSYEQYF.

V gene TRBV18 combines with J gene TRBJ2-7; D gene unclear. CDR3 length: 14 amino acids. V was pared by 3 bases and J by 3 bases, with 12 bases between. Germline V gene data show CDR1 as KGHSH and CDR2 as LQKENI. The CDR3: CASSPPAGIYEQYF. The CDR3 DNA reads as TGTGCCAGCTCACCTCCTGCCGGAATCTACGAGCAGTACTTC.

The rearrangement uses TRBV5-1 and TRBJ2-5; a possible D gene is TRBD1 (6 bases). This CDR3 region has 13 residues. Germline assignment: CDR1 SGHRS and CDR2 YFSETQ. V lost 7 bases and J 1 base, leaving 11 bases between the germline ends. The CDR3 DNA follows: TGCGCCAGCGCGAGACAGGCCCAAGAGACCCAGTACTTC. Encoded protein: CASARQAQETQYF.

The chain recombines TRBV28 with TRBJ1-1, with D possibly TRBD1 on 5 matching bases. The CDR3 spans 12 residues. Germline assignment: CDR1 MDHEN and CDR2 SYDVKM. Between the trimmed V and J ends, which lost 2 bases and 7 bases, there was a span of 8 bases. CDR3 protein: CASSLPQGEAFF. The CDR3 nucleotides read TGTGCCAGCAGTTTACCTCAGGGTGAAGCTTTCTTT.

The rearrangement links TRBV28 to TRBJ1-5; no definite D call. Trimming left V 6 bases short and J 8 bases short, with 11 bases between. This CDR3 has 12 residues. Germline CDR1 is MDHEN and CDR2 is SYDVKM. The CDR3 loop reads CASREGAEPQHF. The CDR3 DNA reads TGTGCCAGCAGGGAGGGAGCGGAGCCCCAGCATTTT.

The chain couples TRBV2 to TRBJ1-6; no firm D call. The CDR3 has 15 amino acids. V lost 1 base and J lost 3, with 7 bases in between. Germline CDR1 and CDR2: SNHLY and FYNNEI. The CDR3 nucleotides read TGTGCCAGCAGTGAAGACCTGAGCTATAATTCACCCCTCCACTTT. Translating gives CASSEDLSYNSPLHF.

This chain connects TRBV28 to TRBJ1-5; 7 bases map to TRBD1. V gave up 6 bases and J gave up 6 bases; unmatched junction bases: 5. Germline V gene lookup returns CDR1 MDHEN and CDR2 SYDVKM. The CDR3 is made up of 13 amino acids. This chain's CDR3 is CASRTGVGQPQHF. DNA for the CDR3: TGTGCCAGCAGAACAGGGGTCGGTCAGCCCCAGCATTTT.

This chain uses TRBV2 with TRBJ1-2; TRBD1 might be the D (6 bases). Germline V lookup: CDR1 SNHLY, CDR2 FYNNEI. With 10 bases removed from V and 4 bases from J, the gap between germline ends came to 19 bases. This CDR3 region has 14 residues. The CDR3 protein is CAIPTLDSSYGYTF. CDR3 DNA: TGTGCCATCCCCACCCTGGACAGCTCCTATGGCTACACCTTC.

The chain is built from TRBV28 and TRBJ2-1; 9 nucleotides line up with TRBD1. CDR1 and CDR2 (germline): MDHEN, SYDVKM. With 7 bases clipped from V and 14 bases from J, the junction kept 6 bases outside the gene matches. The length of the CDR3 is 11 residues. CDR3 nucleotides: TGTGCCAGCATTCAACAGGGGGCTGAGTTCTTC. It yields the protein CASIQQGAEFF.

J is TRBJ2-2 and V is TRBV3-1 (or the pseudogene TRBV3-2); 14 bases are shared with TRBD2. The trim removed 4 bases at V and 7 bases at J, leaving 11 bases unmatched. Germline V gene lookup returns CDR1 LGHDT and CDR2 YNNKEL (reference sequence). The CDR3 has 18 residues. This CDR3 reads CASSRKGLAGASGGELFF. The CDR3 bases are TGTGCCAGCAGCCGAAAGGGACTAGCGGGAGCAAGTGGCGGGGAGCTGTTTTTT.

The chain combines TRBV5-1 with TRBJ1-1; 9 bases align to TRBD1. CDR1 and CDR2 (germline): SGHRS, YFSETQ. The CDR3 runs to 15 residues. The V gene end was trimmed by 1 base and the J gene end by 4 bases; junction bases not matched to a gene: 5. The CDR3 nucleotides read TGCGCCAGCAGCTTGTGGGGGACAGGGTCCACTGAAGCTTTCTTT. Amino acid sequence: CASSLWGTGSTEAFF.

The genes are TRBV6-1 and TRBJ1-4; no definite D call. Looked up from germline, CDR1 is MNHNS and CDR2 is SASEGT. Between the trimmed V and J ends, which lost 2 bases and 0 bases, there was a span of 13 bases. This CDR3 spans 17 amino acids. CDR3: CASSERNSVATNEKLFF. The CDR3 DNA reads TGTGCCAGCAGTGAACGTAATAGTGTTGCAACTAATGAAAAACTGTTTTTT.

The count of this clone is one. The J gene is TRBJ1-3, the V gene TRBV29-1; D not certain. The V and J ends lost 5 bases and 1 base respectively, with 12 bases between them. The germline V gene has CDR1 SQVTM and CDR2 ANQGSEA. There are 14 residues in the CDR3. The CDR3 here is CSVWVPTSGNTIYF. CDR3 bases: TGCAGCGTTTGGGTGCCGACGTCTGGAAACACCATATATTTT.

This clone was detected only once. CDR3 loop: CASSRMNTEAFF. For the CDR3, the DNA is TGTGCCAGCAGCCGTATGAACACTGAAGCTTTCTTT. The chain couples TRBV7-9 to TRBJ1-1; D not certain. Germline-derived CDR1 and CDR2 are SEHNR and FQNEAQ (reference sequence). The V gene lost 5 bases and the J gene lost 0 bases, with 4 bases spanning the gap. The CDR3 contains 12 residues.

V gene TRBV5-6 combines with J gene TRBJ2-1; D gene ambiguous. The V gene lost 2 bases and the J gene lost 4 bases, with 4 bases spanning the gap. The CDR3 runs to 12 residues. CDR1 and CDR2 from the germline V gene are SGHDT and YYEEEE. The chain's CDR3 is CASSFVYNEQFF. The CDR3, as DNA: TGTGCCAGCAGCTTCGTGTACAATGAGCAGTTCTTC.

This rearrangement joins TRBV2 to TRBJ2-3, with a tentative D call TRBD1 (6 bases). V lost 6 bases and J lost 2, with 15 bases in between. The CDR3 has 15 amino acids. Germline V gene data show CDR1 as SNHLY and CDR2 as FYNNEI. The CDR3 is CASSYTGSDTDTQYF. The DNA of the CDR3 is TGTGCCAGCAGCTATACAGGGTCCGACACAGATACGCAGTATTTT.

The V call is TRBV27, the J call TRBJ2-5; no definite D call. V was clipped by 8 bases and J by 1 base, with 29 bases between them. The CDR3 is 19 residues long. Germline CDR1 and CDR2: MNHEY and SMNVEV (reference sequence). The CDR3 loop reads CASAAWAGRRSSAQETQYF. For the CDR3, the DNA is TGTGCCAGCGCTGCGTGGGCAGGCCGGCGCAGCAGCGCCCAAGAGACCCAGTACTTC.

J is TRBJ1-1 and V is TRBV11-2, with TRBD1 identical over 8 bases. The ends lost 5 bases at V and 5 bases at J; junction bases unmatched: 10. Germline assignment: CDR1 SGHAT and CDR2 FQNNGV. The CDR3 extends over 15 amino acids. As DNA, the CDR3 is TGTGCCAGCAGCGACAGGAGGACAGGGAATACTGAAGCTTTCTTT. Translating it yields CASSDRRTGNTEAFF.

The count of this clone is one. The chain employs TRBV7-9 and TRBJ2-4; the match to TRBD2 covers 9 bases. Unmatched junction bases numbered 2, after V lost 4 bases and J lost 1 base. CDR1 is SEHNR and CDR2 is FQNEAQ in the germline V gene (reference sequence). CDR3 length: 15 residues. The CDR3 nucleotides are TGTGCCAGCAGCTCCAGCGGGGGGGCCAAAAACATTCAGTACTTC. This sequence encodes CASSSSGGAKNIQYF.

The chain has TRBV23-1 and TRBJ2-7; 7 bases map to TRBD2. TRBV23-1 has ORF status, its function being uncertain. This CDR3 is built from 10 residues. Unmatched junction bases numbered 2, after V lost 7 bases and J lost 8 bases. The CDR3 protein is CASTGGKQYF. Here the CDR3 DNA reads TGCGCCAGCACCGGGGGGAAGCAGTACTTC.

This clone has only one observation. The chain recombines TRBV9 with TRBJ2-5; TRBD2 agrees at 9 bases. V lost 1 base and J lost 4; bases outside the gene matches: 5. The CDR3 sequence is 15 residues long. Germline V CDR1 and CDR2: SGDLS, YYNGEE. CDR3 DNA sequence: TGTGCCAGCAGCGTATCAGCGGGGGGAGGAGAGACCCAGTACTTC. It translates to CASSVSAGGGETQYF.

The rearrangement links TRBV11-2 to TRBJ1-2; TRBD1 agrees at 10 bases. The junction had 12 bases not matched to a gene; V was cut back by 0 bases and J by 5 bases. Per the germline V gene, CDR1 is SGHAT and CDR2 is FQNNGV. This CDR3 region has 18 residues. CDR3: CASSLDILGTGADYGYTF. The CDR3 bases are TGTGCCAGCAGCTTAGATATTCTGGGGACAGGGGCTGATTATGGCTACACCTTC.

Written as DNA, the CDR3 is TGTGCCAGCAGCCCAAACAGGGCTGAGCAGTTCTTC. This sequence encodes CASSPNRAEQFF. The genes are TRBV11-3 and TRBJ2-1; D is perhaps TRBD1 (6 bases). This CDR3 is 12 amino acids long. From germline, CDR1 is SGHNT and CDR2 YENEEA. V lost 5 bases to trimming and J lost 9 bases, with 11 bases between them.

The CDR3 nucleotides are TGTGCCAGCAGCTTAACGAGCTCCTACAATGAGCAGTTCTTC. Its protein is CASSLTSSYNEQFF. The chain recombines TRBV11-3 with TRBJ2-1; D ambiguous. CDR1 and CDR2 from the germline V gene are SGHNT and YENEEA. V lost 2 bases and J lost 0, with 5 bases in between. CDR3 length: 14 amino acids.

The CDR3 DNA follows: TGTGCCAGCAGCGTAGCTGGGACGTATAGCTCTGGAAACACCATATATTTT. Translated, it gives CASSVAGTYSSGNTIYF. This rearrangement joins TRBV9 to TRBJ1-3, with D perhaps matching TRBD1 (5 bases). Trimming stripped 0 bases from V and 0 bases from J, with 13 bases between. This CDR3 comprises 17 residues. From germline, CDR1 is SGDLS and CDR2 YYNGEE.

The rearrangement joins TRBV9 to TRBJ1-2, with D possibly being TRBD1 (5 bases). CDR3 length: 12 amino acids. CDR1 SGDLS and CDR2 YYNGEE come from the germline V gene. V dropped 6 bases and J dropped 6 bases, with 12 bases sitting between them. CDR3 bases: TGTGCCAGCAACGGGGCAGAAGATGGCTACACCTTC. Translating it yields CASNGAEDGYTF.

The chain combines TRBV5-4 with TRBJ2-7, with unresolved D. Trimming stripped 0 bases from V and 2 bases from J, with 6 bases between. CDR3 size: 13 residues. Germline V gene data show CDR1 as SGHNT and CDR2 as YYREEE (reference sequence). The CDR3 DNA reads as TGTGCCAGCAGCTTGGACGGCCCCTACGAGCAGTACTTC. This encodes CASSLDGPYEQYF.

The V and J genes are TRBV28 and TRBJ1-1; a weak D match, TRBD1 (6 bases). V gave up 5 bases and J gave up 2 bases, with 12 bases separating them. This CDR3 is built from 14 residues. Per the germline V gene, CDR1 is MDHEN and CDR2 is SYDVKM. For the CDR3, the DNA is TGTGCCAGCAGTCGGGGACACAAAAACACTGAAGCTTTCTTT. Protein: CASSRGHKNTEAFF. Together with reference TRBV28 and TRBJ1-1, the CDR3 gives the full variable domain: DVKVTQSSRYLVKRTGEKVFLECVQDMDHENMFWYRQDPGLGLRLIYFSYDVKMKEKGDIPEGYSVSREKKERFSLILESASTNQTSMYLCASSRGHKNTEAFFGQGTRLTVV.

The genes are TRBV9 and TRBJ2-7; no clear D gene. This CDR3 is 14 amino acids long. Germline V lookup: CDR1 SGDLS, CDR2 YYNGEE. The V end was cut by 0 bases, the J end by 0 bases, with 7 bases between. The CDR3 loop is CASSVGGDSYEQYF. The CDR3 region has the DNA TGTGCCAGCAGCGTAGGAGGCGACTCCTACGAGCAGTACTTC. Supplemented by reference TRBV9 and TRBJ2-7, the full variable domain reads DSGVTQTPKHLITATGQRVTLRCSPRSGDLSVYWYQQSLDQGLQFLIQYYNGEERAKGNILERFSAQQFPDLHSELNLSSLELGDSALYFCASSVGGDSYEQYFGPGTRLTVT.

The chain combines TRBV4-1 with TRBJ2-1, with TRBD2 identical over 9 bases. The CDR3 consists of 16 residues. Trimming took 1 base from V and 4 from J; bases not matched to a gene: 5. The V gene's germline CDR1 is MGHRA and CDR2 YSYEKL. As DNA, the CDR3 is TGCGCCAGCAGCCAAGGGGCGGGGGGGGCTTACAATGAGCAGTTCTTC. Amino acids: CASSQGAGGAYNEQFF.